One and the same sample provided the 17 T cell receptor beta chains below, sequenced in a study of T cell responses to AZD1222 COVID-19 vaccine. Produced via immunoSEQ multiplex PCR; TCRdb's table is partial and in-frame only. This sample yields roughly 100,000 clones, of which roughly 91% are seen a single time; about 9.3% belongs to the top ten. The sequenced sample was peripheral blood, obtained on day 0 of AZD1222 vaccination. All receptors come from an adult in good health.

The rearrangement links TRBV11-1 to TRBJ2-3; TRBD2 agrees at 9 bases. The trim removed 3 bases at V and 0 bases at J, leaving 4 bases unmatched. From germline, CDR1 is SGHAT and CDR2 FQDESV (reference sequence). The CDR3 contains 16 residues. The CDR3 region has the DNA TGTGCCAGCAGCTTTCGAACTAGCGGGAGCACAGATACGCAGTATTTT. This sequence encodes CASSFRTSGSTDTQYF. Full variable domain (rest looked up from reference TRBV11-1 and TRBJ2-3): EAEVAQSPRYKITEKSQAVAFWCDPISGHATLYWYRQILGQGPELLVQFQDESVVDDSQLPKDRFSAERLKGVDSTLKIQPAELGDSAMYLCASSFRTSGSTDTQYFGPGTRLTVL.

CDR3 nucleotides: TGTGCCAGCAGCTTAGGGGGGGTTCAAAATGAAAAACTGTTTTTT. This encodes CASSLGGVQNEKLFF. This sequence joins TRBV7-9 and TRBJ1-4, with D maybe TRBD1 (5 bases). Trimming left V 1 base short and J 5 bases short, with 11 bases between. Looked up from germline, CDR1 is SEHNR and CDR2 is FQNEAQ (reference sequence). The CDR3 loop spans 15 amino acids.

This rearrangement joins TRBV7-6 to TRBJ2-1; TRBD2 might be the D (6 bases). V was pared by 4 bases and J by 0 bases, with 10 bases between. The CDR3 is made up of 15 amino acids. Germline V gene sequence: CDR1 SGHVS, CDR2 FNYEAQ. The CDR3 protein is CASSSSVSSYNEQFF. CDR3 nucleotides: TGTGCCAGCAGCTCTAGCGTGAGCTCCTACAATGAGCAGTTCTTC.

The chain combines TRBV6-5 with TRBJ1-6, with a weak D call TRBD1 (6 bases). In germline, CDR1 is MNHEY, CDR2 SVGAGI. Trimming took 3 bases from V and 6 from J, leaving 12 bases between them. The CDR3 totals 15 residues. In DNA form, the CDR3 reads TGTGCCAGCAGTTATGGAGGACAGAGTAATTCACCCCTCCACTTT. Encoded protein: CASSYGGQSNSPLHF.

This sequence joins TRBV15 and TRBJ2-7; no firm D call. The CDR3 sequence is 14 residues long. Germline loops: CDR1 LNHNV, CDR2 YYDKDF (reference sequence). Trimming took 5 bases from V and 4 from J, leaving 15 bases between them. CDR3 DNA sequence: TGTGCCACCAGCCCCAGAACGGGCCCGTACGAGCAGTACTTC. Protein product: CATSPRTGPYEQYF.

This clone was seen more than once but under ten times. The chain uses TRBV23-1 and TRBJ2-7; D might be TRBD2 (5 bases). TRBV23-1 is reported as an ORF; its role is uncertain. This CDR3 region has 13 residues. Trimming left V 10 bases short and J 2 bases short, with 15 bases between. The chain's CDR3 is CANSRVGTYEQYF. In nucleotides, the CDR3 is TGCGCCAATTCGAGGGTTGGTACCTACGAGCAGTACTTC.

This chain connects TRBV5-1 to TRBJ2-7; D gene ambiguous. The CDR3 has 13 residues. V lost 4 bases, J lost 0 bases, and 8 bases lay in between. Germline lookup yields CDR1 SGHRS and CDR2 YFSETQ. CDR3 amino acids: CASSPQNSYEQYF. In nucleotides, the CDR3 is TGCGCCAGCAGCCCTCAGAACTCCTACGAGCAGTACTTC.

The chain links TRBV27 to TRBJ2-7; D is unclear. CDR1 and CDR2 from the germline V gene are MNHEY and SMNVEV (reference sequence). Trimming removed 1 base from V and 2 bases from J, with 12 bases in between. This CDR3 spans 15 amino acids. This CDR3 reads CASSLWSAGPYEQYF. CDR3 coding DNA: TGTGCCAGCAGTTTATGGTCCGCCGGGCCCTACGAGCAGTACTTC.

The chain carries TRBV28 and TRBJ1-6; D is undetermined. This CDR3 spans 17 amino acids. Trimming removed 3 bases from V and 3 bases from J, with 15 bases in between. Germline V lookup: CDR1 MDHEN, CDR2 SYDVKM. CDR3 sequence reads: CASSFGHPGGYNSPLHF. The CDR3 DNA sequence: TGTGCCAGCAGTTTTGGTCACCCGGGAGGCTATAATTCACCCCTCCACTTT.

The CDR3 DNA reads TGTGCCAGCAGCTTAGAATCCCGGGCGGGTGGTACCGGGGAGCTGTTTTTT. Translation gives CASSLESRAGGTGELFF. The rearrangement links TRBV7-7 to TRBJ2-2, with a possible D match to TRBD2 (5 bases). The germline gives CDR1 SSHAT, CDR2 FNYEAQ (reference sequence). V lost 1 base, J lost 5 bases, and 17 bases lay in between. CDR3 length: 17 residues.

The V gene is TRBV12-5, the J gene TRBJ2-1, with TRBD1 matching over 7 bases. J lost 1 base, V lost 2 bases, and 5 bases had no gene match. This CDR3 region has 16 residues. Per the germline V gene, CDR1 is LGHNT and CDR2 is FRNRAP. The CDR3 nucleotides read TGTGCTAGTGGTTTGCCCACAGGGGTTTCCTACAATGAGCAGTTCTTC. Translation: CASGLPTGVSYNEQFF.

This chain links TRBV2 with TRBJ2-1, with D possibly being TRBD2 (5 bases). Trimming took off 5 bases at V and 0 bases at J, with 5 bases between the two ends. Germline V gene sequence: CDR1 SNHLY, CDR2 FYNNEI. This CDR3 has 13 amino acids. The DNA of the CDR3 is TGTGCCAGCAGTCTAGCCTCCTACAATGAGCAGTTCTTC. The encoded protein is CASSLASYNEQFF.

The CDR3 nucleotides are TGCAGCGTTGTCAGGTCTAGCGAGCTCACAGATACGCAGTATTTT. It translates to CSVVRSSELTDTQYF. The V call is TRBV29-1, the J call TRBJ2-3, with a possible D match to TRBD2 (6 bases). V shed 4 bases and J shed 2 bases, with 16 bases lying between them. Germline values: CDR1 SQVTM, CDR2 ANQGSEA. The CDR3 contains 15 residues.

The rearrangement uses TRBV5-4 and TRBJ1-6; D not resolved. The length of the CDR3 is 14 residues. Trimming shortened V by 1 base and J by 7 bases, and 9 bases separated the two germline ends. CDR1 and CDR2 from the germline V gene are SGHNT and YYREEE (reference sequence). DNA of the CDR3: TGTGCCAGCAGCTTGCGAGCCCCGAATTCACCCCTCCACTTT. Translated, it gives CASSLRAPNSPLHF.

In this sample, this clone turned up once. This rearrangement joins TRBV27 to TRBJ2-7; 8 bases map to TRBD1. CDR3 length: 14 residues. Germline lookup yields CDR1 MNHEY and CDR2 SMNVEV (reference sequence). With V trimmed by 1 base and J by 6 bases, 5 bases remained unmatched. CDR3: CASSLFQGAGEQYF. In DNA form, the CDR3 reads TGTGCCAGCAGTTTATTCCAGGGGGCGGGCGAGCAGTACTTC.

This clone appeared once. The chain carries TRBV7-3 and TRBJ1-4; no firm D call. Trimming removed 5 bases from V and 8 bases from J, with 15 bases in between. CDR3 length equals 14 residues. In germline, CDR1 is SGHTA, CDR2 FQGTGA. In DNA, the CDR3 is TGTGCCAGCAGCCCGGGTCCCTTGGGGGAAAAACTGTTTTTT. This translates into CASSPGPLGEKLFF.

This chain connects TRBV6-5 to TRBJ2-2; no reliable D call. The CDR3 sequence is 14 residues long. CDR1 MNHEY and CDR2 SVGAGI come from the germline V gene. V was clipped by 2 bases and J by 4 bases, with 8 bases between them. The chain's CDR3 is CASSYGLGTGELFF. In DNA, the CDR3 is TGTGCCAGCAGTTACGGGTTGGGCACCGGGGAGCTGTTTTTT.